This T cell receptor (beta chain) was retrieved from a study of blood T cell repertoires in COVID-19. The wider study: Spain, Italy and the United States supplied samples that represented acute and convalescent COVID-19. The analysed material was cDNA or gDNA that came from T cells, B-cell-depleted T cells, or PBMCs.

In the source study's methods: Amplification of reference gene primers was used by the study to estimate nucleated cell counts. Using immunoSEQ multiplex PCR, the repertoire was profiled, and TCRdb retains in-frame clones only, with some absent. V and J calls and clone size are copied from that table; D and trimming were computed from the DNA. This table holds some 200,000 clones, roughly 86% found once. V lost 8 bases, J lost 0 bases, and 9 bases stayed unmatched. The germline V gene encodes CDR1 SNHLY and CDR2 FYNNEI. This CDR3 spans 15 amino acids. The specimen was peripheral blood. The chain uses TRBV2 and TRBJ1-2; 7 nucleotides line up with TRBD1. The source of this sequence is a woman aged 80 or over in a cohort sampled during active or convalescent COVID-19. CDR3 DNA: TGTGCCAGCGGACGGCCGGGACAGTCTAACTATGGCTACACCTTC. This encodes CASGRPGQSNYGYTF.